Shown below are 14 T cell receptor beta chains from a single sample sequenced in a study of tumor and adjacent non-tumor tissue in lung cancer. RNA was extracted from bulk tissue without any cell sorting. TCRbeta libraries were built with three rounds of nested PCR, modified from ARM-PCR. Each CDR3 protein gets one entry after TCRdb re-called the multiplex PCR reads with MiXCR. The data hold over 130,000 distinct CDR3 sequences, with about 71% observed a single time. Sequences were obtained from lung tumor tissue. These receptors originate from a man between 60 and 75 years old with small cell lung cancer.

Concerning this clonotype itself: A much bigger clone sits one base away, suggesting this may be a read error. The V and J genes are TRBV12-3 or TRBV12-4 and TRBJ1-5; 7 nucleotides agree with TRBD1. V gave up 5 bases and J gave up 6 bases; unmatched junction bases: 7. This CDR3 has 14 amino acids. The CDR3 is CASSPNRGSQPQHF. The CDR3 DNA follows: TGTGCCAGCAGTCCTAACAGGGGAAGTCAGCCCCAGCATTTT.

Note on this clonotype: It may be a read error: a sequence one base away is much more abundant. The chain carries TRBV20-1 and TRBJ2-5; D call uncertain. This CDR3 is 11 amino acids long. V was cut by 5 bases and J by 5 bases, with 9 bases left in between. CDR1 and CDR2 (germline): DFQATT, SNEGSKA (reference sequence). For the CDR3, the DNA is TGCAGTGCTCCCATGGGGGAGACCCAGTACTTC. This sequence encodes CSAPMGETQYF.

Remarks on this clonotype: No conserved phenylalanine or tryptophan ends this CDR3, so it is likely a read error. The chain employs TRBV7-9 and TRBJ1-1; D is uncertain. There are 13 residues in the CDR3. V was cut by 10 bases and J by 2 bases, with 14 bases left in between. CDR1 is SEHNR and CDR2 is FQNEAQ in the germline V gene (reference sequence). CDR3 residues: CATFAGQNTEAFY. In DNA form, the CDR3 reads TGTGCCACCTTTGCTGGCCAAAACACTGAAGCTTTCTAT.

The J gene is TRBJ2-7, the V gene TRBV20-1; 7 bases are shared with TRBD1. Per the germline V gene, CDR1 is DFQATT and CDR2 is SNEGSKA (reference sequence). CDR3 length: 13 residues. The CDR3 DNA reads as TGCAATGCTGTCGACAGGGCCACCTACGAGCAGTACGTC. Amino acids: CNAVDRATYEQYV.

As to this clonotype: The missing conserved phenylalanine or tryptophan at the end of this CDR3 makes a read error likely. The chain joins TRBV11-1 to TRBJ2-5, with 9 bases fitting TRBD1. The CDR3 is 15 residues long. Germline CDR1 is SGHAT and CDR2 is FQDESV (reference sequence). Germline trimming cut 5 bases from V and 4 bases from J; bases unmatched to any gene: 8. The CDR3 spells CASSLNRGRGETQYL. CDR3 sequence (DNA): TGTGCCAGCAGCCTGAACAGGGGGCGTGGAGAGACCCAGTACCTT.

Of note for this clonotype: The junction and the germline gene differ at one end; a read error may be behind it. The chain links TRBV6-1 to TRBJ2-1; D perhaps matches TRBD2 (6 bases). CDR1 MNHNS and CDR2 SASEGT come from the germline V gene. The CDR3 loop spans 16 amino acids. CDR3 in amino acids: CSSTPVGTRGNNEQFF. In nucleotides, the CDR3 is TGTTCCAGCACCCCTGTGGGGACTCGGGGTAACAATGAGCAGTTCTTC.

This clonotype has a single count. Without the conserved terminal phenylalanine or tryptophan, this CDR3 likely stems from a read error. The chain links TRBV11-3 to TRBJ2-3; D may be TRBD1 (6 bases). This CDR3 comprises 11 residues. Germline V gene lookup returns CDR1 SGHNT and CDR2 YENEEA. The chain's CDR3 is CASRRTDMQYS. The CDR3 nucleotides are TGTGCCAGCAGGCGGACAGATATGCAGTATTCT.

This clonotype has a count of ten or more. The chain carries TRBV20-1 and TRBJ2-1; D is ambiguous. This CDR3 has 12 residues. CDR1 is DFQATT and CDR2 is SNEGSKA in the germline V gene (reference sequence). The V end lost 3 bases, the J end lost 5 bases, and 8 bases lay between the germline ends. CDR3 DNA sequence: TGCAGTGCTAGCTTCCAGCACAATGAGCAGTTCTTC. Translation gives CSASFQHNEQFF.

The chain uses TRBV12-3 or TRBV12-4 and TRBJ1-5; D unresolved. This CDR3 is built from 14 residues. Trimming pared 5 bases from V and 9 bases from J, leaving 17 bases between. The chain's CDR3 is CASSRGSRLGPQHF. The CDR3 DNA sequence: TGTGCCAGCAGTCGAGGGTCGAGGTTGGGGCCCCAGCATTTT.

There are a few counts of this clonotype. The rearrangement joins TRBV20-1 to TRBJ2-7; tentatively, D is TRBD1 or TRBD2 (5 bases each). V was cut by 1 base and J by 7 bases, with 17 bases left in between. The CDR3 runs 14 residues. Looked up from germline, CDR1 is DFQATT and CDR2 is SNEGSKA (reference sequence). This CDR3 reads CSARGPGADREQYF. CDR3 DNA sequence: TGCAGTGCTAGAGGCCCCGGGGCGGATAGGGAGCAGTACTTC.

The chain recombines TRBV6-2 or TRBV6-3 with TRBJ2-2; D may be TRBD2 (5 bases). Germline V gives CDR1 MNHEY, CDR2 SVGEGT. This CDR3 has 14 residues. The CDR3 coding sequence is TGTGCTAGAAGCTACAGAGGGCGCACCGGGGAGCTGTTTTTT. As protein: CARSYRGRTGELFF.

This clonotype was seen a handful of times. This chain links TRBV20-1 with TRBJ2-3, with D perhaps matching TRBD1 (5 bases). Trimming stripped 0 bases from V and 0 bases from J, with 7 bases between. The CDR3 consists of 14 residues. Germline CDR1 reads DFQATT; CDR2 reads SNEGSKA (reference sequence). CDR3 in amino acids: CSARDDRSTDTQYF. CDR3 nucleotide sequence: TGCAGTGCTAGAGATGACAGAAGCACAGATACGCAGTATTTT.

The table lists this clonotype with a count of one. The chain combines TRBV25-1 with TRBJ1-6; 10 positions match TRBD1. The CDR3 is 15 residues long. V gave up 7 bases and J gave up 7 bases; unmatched junction bases: 7. Looked up from germline, CDR1 is MGHDK and CDR2 is SYGVNS. The CDR3 sequence: CASNARDRGNSPLHF. The DNA of the CDR3 is TGTGCCAGCAATGCCCGGGACAGGGGAAATTCACCCCTCCACTTT.

To note about this clonotype: At one of its ends the junction is not consistent with the germline gene, which may arise from a read error. This rearrangement joins TRBV11-3 to TRBJ2-3; D ambiguous. This CDR3 is built from 14 residues. Germline V gene sequence: CDR1 SGHNT, CDR2 YENEEA. The CDR3 loop reads CVSSSVVNTDMQYF. For the CDR3, the DNA is TGTGTCAGCAGCTCAGTGGTAAACACAGATATGCAGTATTTT.